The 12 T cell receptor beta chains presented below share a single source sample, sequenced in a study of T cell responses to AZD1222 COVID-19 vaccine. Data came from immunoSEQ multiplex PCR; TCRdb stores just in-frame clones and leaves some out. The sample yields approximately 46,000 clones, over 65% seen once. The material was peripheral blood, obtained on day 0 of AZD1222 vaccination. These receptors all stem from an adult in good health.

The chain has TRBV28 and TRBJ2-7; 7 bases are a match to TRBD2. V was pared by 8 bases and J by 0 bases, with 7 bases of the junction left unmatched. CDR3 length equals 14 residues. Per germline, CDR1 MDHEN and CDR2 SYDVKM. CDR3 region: CASSSGGSSYEQYV. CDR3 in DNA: TGTGCCAGCTCCTCGGGCGGGAGCTCCTACGAGCAGTACGTC.

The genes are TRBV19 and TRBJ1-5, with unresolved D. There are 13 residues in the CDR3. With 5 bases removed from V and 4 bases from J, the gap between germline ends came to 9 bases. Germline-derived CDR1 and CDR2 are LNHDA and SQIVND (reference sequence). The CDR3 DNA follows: TGTGCCAGTAGTCCCGGGATGAATCAGCCCCAGCATTTT. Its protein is CASSPGMNQPQHF.

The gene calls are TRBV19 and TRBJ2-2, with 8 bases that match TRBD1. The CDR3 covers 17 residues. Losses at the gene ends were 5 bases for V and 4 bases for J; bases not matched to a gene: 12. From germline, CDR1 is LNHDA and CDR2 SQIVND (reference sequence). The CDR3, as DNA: TGTGCCAGTAGTTCTCCTGTAGGACAGGGCGGCACCGGGGAGCTGTTTTTT. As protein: CASSSPVGQGGTGELFF.

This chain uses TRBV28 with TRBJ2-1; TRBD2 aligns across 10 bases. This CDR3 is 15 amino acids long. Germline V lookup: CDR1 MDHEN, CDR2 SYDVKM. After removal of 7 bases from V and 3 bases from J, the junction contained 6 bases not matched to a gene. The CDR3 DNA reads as TGTGCCAGCACCGCGACTAGCGGGCTCTACAATGAGCAGTTCTTC. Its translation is CASTATSGLYNEQFF.

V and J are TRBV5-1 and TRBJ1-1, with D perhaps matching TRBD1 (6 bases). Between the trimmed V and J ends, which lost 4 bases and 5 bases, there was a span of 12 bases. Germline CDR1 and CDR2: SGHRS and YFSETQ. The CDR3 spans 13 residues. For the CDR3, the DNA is TGCGCCAGCAGCATAGCAGGGGCTACTGAAGCTTTCTTT. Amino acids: CASSIAGATEAFF. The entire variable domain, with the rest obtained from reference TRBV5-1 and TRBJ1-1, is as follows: KAGVTQTPRYLIKTRGQQVTLSCSPISGHRSVSWYQQTPGQGLQFLFEYFSETQRNKGNFPGRFSGRQFSNSRSEMNVSTLELGDSALYLCASSIAGATEAFFGQGTRLTVV.

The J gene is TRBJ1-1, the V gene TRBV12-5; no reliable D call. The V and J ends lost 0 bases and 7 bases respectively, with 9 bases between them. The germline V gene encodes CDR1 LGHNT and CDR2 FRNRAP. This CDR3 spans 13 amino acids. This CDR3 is CASGLVPGGEAFF. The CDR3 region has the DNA TGTGCTAGTGGTTTGGTCCCTGGCGGTGAAGCTTTCTTT.

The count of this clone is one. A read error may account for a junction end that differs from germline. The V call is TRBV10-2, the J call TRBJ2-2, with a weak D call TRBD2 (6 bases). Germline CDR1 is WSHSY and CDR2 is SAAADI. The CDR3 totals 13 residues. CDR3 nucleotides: TGCGCCAGCTCGACTAGTCAGACCGGAGAGCTGTTTTTT. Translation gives CASSTSQTGELFF.

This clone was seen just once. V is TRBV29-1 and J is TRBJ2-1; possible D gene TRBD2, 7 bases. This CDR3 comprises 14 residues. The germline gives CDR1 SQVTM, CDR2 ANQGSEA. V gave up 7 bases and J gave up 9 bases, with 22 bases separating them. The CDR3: CSGRRGGGEGEQFF. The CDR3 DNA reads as TGCAGCGGCCGGCGGGGCGGGGGCGAGGGTGAGCAGTTCTTC.

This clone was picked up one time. CDR3 sequence (DNA): TGTGCCAGCAGTAAGGACAGTCAACACGGCTACACCTTC. Protein: CASSKDSQHGYTF. V is TRBV6-1 and J is TRBJ1-2; maybe TRBD1 (6 bases). Trimming removed 5 bases at V and 8 bases at J, with 15 bases between. From germline, CDR1 is MNHNS and CDR2 SASEGT. The CDR3 is made up of 13 amino acids.

CDR3 sequence: CASSYGRGSTNEKLFF. In DNA, the CDR3 is TGTGCCAGCAGTTATGGCAGGGGGTCAACTAATGAAAAACTGTTTTTT. V usage is TRBV6-5 and J usage is TRBJ1-4; 7 bases match TRBD1. Germline-derived CDR1 and CDR2 are MNHEY and SVGAGI. CDR3 size: 16 residues. V lost 3 bases to trimming and J lost 0 bases; unmatched junction nucleotides: 4.

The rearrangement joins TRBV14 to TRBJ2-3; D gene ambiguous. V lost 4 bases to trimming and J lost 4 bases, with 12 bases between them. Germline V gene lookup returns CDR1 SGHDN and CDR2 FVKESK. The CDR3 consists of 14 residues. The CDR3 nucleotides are TGTGCCAGCAGCCCCCAACACAACTCAGATACGCAGTATTTT. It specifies CASSPQHNSDTQYF.

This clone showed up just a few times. The chain's CDR3 is CASKGTRNTGELFF. The CDR3 coding sequence is TGTGCCAGCAAGGGTACTAGAAACACCGGGGAGCTGTTTTTT. This chain links TRBV2 with TRBJ2-2; D possibly corresponds to TRBD2 (5 bases). From germline, CDR1 is SNHLY and CDR2 FYNNEI. The CDR3 is made up of 14 amino acids. Trimming pared 7 bases from V and 2 bases from J, leaving 11 bases between.